Following are 28 T cell receptor beta chains from one sample sequenced in a study of shared clonotypes between healthy human individuals. The method was immunoSEQ multiplex PCR; TCRdb's version includes in-frame clones alone and lacks a portion of them. The data hold 600,000 to 750,000 clones, with about three quarters observed a single time. Sequenced input: memory CD4+ T cells sorted from blood. The subset was: CD45RA-negative fraction. The receptors here all came from a woman in her thirties in good health.

V gene TRBV19 combines with J gene TRBJ2-2; 10 nucleotides align to TRBD1. CDR1 and CDR2 (germline): LNHDA, SQIVND (reference sequence). The CDR3 extends over 15 amino acids. J lost 6 bases, V lost 7 bases, and 8 bases had no gene match. CDR3 region: CASTGMTGGPGELFF. In DNA form, the CDR3 reads TGTGCCAGTACAGGCATGACAGGGGGCCCCGGGGAGCTGTTTTTT. Full variable domain (rest looked up from reference TRBV19 and TRBJ2-2): DGGITQSPKYLFRKEGQNVTLSCEQNLNHDAMYWYRQDPGQGLRLIYYSQIVNDFQKGDIAEGYSVSREKKESFPLTVTSAQKNPTAFYLCASTGMTGGPGELFFGEGSRLTVL.

The chain is built from TRBV10-2 and TRBJ1-2; a possible D gene is TRBD1 (5 bases). The CDR3 sequence is 15 residues long. The germline V gene has CDR1 WSHSY and CDR2 SAAADI. V was cut by 4 bases and J by 3 bases, with 15 bases left in between. For the CDR3, the DNA is TGCGCCAGCAGTGGGGGGAGGCAAATAGACTATGGCTACACCTTC. This codes for CASSGGRQIDYGYTF.

The chain has TRBV5-1 and TRBJ2-3, with D unresolved. CDR3 length: 15 amino acids. V gave up 2 bases and J gave up 0 bases, with 10 bases separating them. Germline V lookup: CDR1 SGHRS, CDR2 YFSETQ. The CDR3 sequence: CASSFKGTSTDTQYF. CDR3 nucleotides: TGCGCCAGCAGCTTTAAAGGCACTAGCACAGATACGCAGTATTTT.

The chain carries TRBV6-4 and TRBJ1-4, with D unresolved. Per germline, CDR1 MRHNA and CDR2 SNTAGT. Trimming pared 6 bases from V and 4 bases from J, leaving 15 bases between. This CDR3 is built from 15 residues. Here the CDR3 reads CASRGWGGGNEKLFF. The CDR3 bases are TGTGCCAGCAGGGGATGGGGAGGCGGTAATGAAAAACTGTTTTTT.

The chain is built from TRBV7-9 and TRBJ2-7, with D unresolved. The V gene's germline CDR1 is SEHNR and CDR2 FQNEAQ (reference sequence). The CDR3 sequence is 13 residues long. V was pared by 0 bases and J by 5 bases, with 8 bases between. The CDR3 DNA reads as TGTGCCAGCAGCTTAGCGGCCATGGACGAGCAGTACTTC. It is translated as CASSLAAMDEQYF.

In its sample, this clone was seen a few times. The chain is built from TRBV29-1 and TRBJ1-1; a possible D gene is TRBD1 (5 bases). This CDR3 contains 15 residues. CDR1 and CDR2 (germline): SQVTM, ANQGSEA. The V end was cut by 3 bases, the J end by 5 bases, with 19 bases between. The CDR3 loop is CSVDLDSPSETEAFF. In nucleotides, the CDR3 is TGCAGCGTTGACCTAGACAGTCCTTCGGAGACTGAAGCTTTCTTT.

The CDR3 DNA reads as TGTGCCAGCAGTTTAAGTGGTCGGGCGAGGGCTTTCTTT. Translating it yields CASSLSGRARAFF. The chain carries TRBV28 and TRBJ1-1; D unresolved. The CDR3 sequence is 13 residues long. Germline V gene data show CDR1 as MDHEN and CDR2 as SYDVKM. V was cut by 2 bases and J by 11 bases, with 15 bases left in between.

The V call is TRBV6-5, the J call TRBJ2-7, with 10 bases that match TRBD1. J gave up 0 bases and V 4 bases, and 6 bases lay outside the gene matches. The CDR3 consists of 16 residues. CDR1 and CDR2 (germline): MNHEY, SVGAGI. CDR3 DNA: TGTGCCAGCAGTTTGGCCGGGACAGGGGCCTCCTACGAGCAGTACTTC. This encodes CASSLAGTGASYEQYF.

The V call is TRBV4-1, the J call TRBJ1-1; weak D call: TRBD1 (5 bases). CDR3 length: 13 residues. V dropped 4 bases and J dropped 6 bases, with 12 bases sitting between them. The V gene's germline CDR1 is MGHRA and CDR2 YSYEKL. The CDR3 sequence: CASSPPGGAEAFF. CDR3 in DNA: TGCGCCAGCAGCCCCCCCGGGGGAGCTGAAGCTTTCTTT.

On this clone itself: Within the sample, other DNA sequences also encode this same CDR3. This rearrangement joins TRBV28 to TRBJ2-6; D not resolved. Trimming stripped 6 bases from V and 1 base from J, with 10 bases between. The CDR3 extends over 15 amino acids. Germline loops: CDR1 MDHEN, CDR2 SYDVKM. In DNA, the CDR3 is TGTGCCAGCAGCCTGAGGAATTCTGGGGCCAACGTCCTGACTTTC. Its protein product is CASSLRNSGANVLTF.

CDR3 amino acids: CASSLSGLAAPRYNEQFF. DNA of the CDR3: TGTGCCAGCAGCTTAAGCGGACTAGCGGCCCCGAGGTACAATGAGCAGTTCTTC. The V call is TRBV5-4, the J call TRBJ2-1; TRBD2 agrees at 10 bases. V shed 2 bases and J 4 bases; nucleotides not matched to a gene: 12. Germline values: CDR1 SGHNT, CDR2 YYREEE (reference sequence). The CDR3 contains 18 residues.

The genes are TRBV25-1 and TRBJ2-7, with a tentative D call TRBD1 (6 bases). The CDR3 is made up of 18 amino acids. The V end lost 3 bases, the J end lost 3 bases, and 24 bases lay between the germline ends. The germline CDR1 and CDR2 sequences are MGHDK and SYGVNS. The CDR3 DNA is TGTGCCAGCAGTGACAGGGGAGAAGGGGCGGGCCGACTCTACGAGCAGTACTTC. Its protein product is CASSDRGEGAGRLYEQYF.

The gene calls are TRBV5-8 and TRBJ1-2; D possibly corresponds to TRBD1 (6 bases). Per germline, CDR1 SGHTS and CDR2 YDEGEE. The CDR3 totals 14 residues. The V end lost 0 bases, the J end lost 4 bases, and 10 bases lay between the germline ends. CDR3 bases: TGTGCCAGCAGCTTGGTTCGGGGGCTCTATGGCTACACCTTC. Protein sequence: CASSLVRGLYGYTF.

CDR3 in amino acids: CASSQAVPYEAFF. The CDR3 region has the DNA TGCGCCAGCAGCCAAGCCGTTCCCTATGAAGCTTTCTTT. The J gene is TRBJ1-1, the V gene TRBV4-1; D gene ambiguous. Germline loops: CDR1 MGHRA, CDR2 YSYEKL. The V end was cut by 1 base, the J end by 7 bases, with 10 bases between. The CDR3 totals 13 residues.

This chain links TRBV30 with TRBJ2-1, with TRBD2 identical over 12 bases. The V gene's germline CDR1 is GTSNPN and CDR2 SVGIG (reference sequence). V trimming: 3 bases; J trimming: 15 bases; junction bases outside the gene matches: 15. The CDR3 length is 15 residues. The CDR3 here is CAWSAMRASGRAGFF. CDR3 bases: TGTGCCTGGAGCGCCATGCGGGCTAGCGGGAGGGCCGGGTTCTTC.

The V and J genes are TRBV29-1 and TRBJ2-7; 8 nucleotides match TRBD2. CDR3 size: 11 residues. The germline CDR1 and CDR2 sequences are SQVTM and ANQGSEA. Trimming cost V 6 bases and J 5 bases; bases outside gene matches: 3. This chain's CDR3 is CSVKTSDEQYF. The CDR3 DNA sequence: TGCAGCGTAAAGACTAGCGACGAGCAGTACTTC.

Concerning this clone itself: A clone one base away is much larger, so this may be a read error. The chain uses TRBV5-6 and TRBJ2-1; D not certain. V dropped 2 bases and J dropped 4 bases, with 1 base sitting between them. This CDR3 region has 11 residues. Germline V CDR1 and CDR2: SGHDT, YYEEEE. CDR3 sequence: CASSFYNEQFF. CDR3 nucleotides: TGTGCCAGCAGCTTTTACAATGAGCAGTTCTTC. The full variable domain, with the rest looked up from reference TRBV5-6 and TRBJ2-1, is DAGVTQSPTHLIKTRGQQVTLRCSPKSGHDTVSWYQQALGQGPQFIFQYYEEEERQRGNFPDRFSGHQFPNYSSELNVNALLLGDSALYLCASSFYNEQFFGPGTRLTVL.

This clone was counted only a few times. The genes are TRBV29-1 and TRBJ2-2; no definite D call. CDR1 SQVTM and CDR2 ANQGSEA come from the germline V gene. The length of the CDR3 is 13 residues. Trimming removed 3 bases from V and 2 bases from J, with 7 bases in between. CDR3 region: CSVDKENTGELFF. CDR3 bases: TGCAGCGTTGACAAGGAAAACACCGGGGAGCTGTTTTTT.

J is TRBJ2-7 and V is TRBV18; D remains unclear. Trimming took off 4 bases at V and 2 bases at J, with 12 bases between the two ends. Per germline, CDR1 KGHSH and CDR2 LQKENI. This CDR3 is 14 amino acids long. DNA of the CDR3: TGTGCCAGCTCACTAGGTCAGAAGACCTACGAGCAGTACTTC. It is translated as CASSLGQKTYEQYF.

V usage is TRBV28 and J usage is TRBJ2-7; D perhaps matches TRBD2 (6 bases). Trimming removed 5 bases from V and 3 bases from J, with 8 bases in between. Germline lookup yields CDR1 MDHEN and CDR2 SYDVKM. The CDR3 runs 12 residues. The CDR3 loop is CASSGGNYEQYF. The CDR3 nucleotides read TGTGCCAGCAGTGGGGGGAACTACGAGCAGTACTTC.

Note on this clone: Other nucleotide sequences from this sample produce the same CDR3. The V call is TRBV5-4, the J call TRBJ2-5; D is ambiguous. Germline-derived CDR1 and CDR2 are SGHNT and YYREEE (reference sequence). Trimming stripped 5 bases from V and 2 bases from J, with 4 bases between. This CDR3 is built from 11 residues. CDR3 amino acids: CASSLQETQYF. The CDR3 coding sequence is TGTGCCAGCAGTTTACAAGAGACCCAGTACTTC.

V usage is TRBV5-8 and J usage is TRBJ2-7; no reliable D call. This CDR3 has 11 residues. V was trimmed by 0 bases and J by 3 bases, leaving 1 base between them. Per germline, CDR1 SGHTS and CDR2 YDEGEE. For the CDR3, the DNA is TGTGCCAGCAGCTTGGGCTACGAGCAGTACTTC. Its translation: CASSLGYEQYF. Full variable domain (outside the CDR3, taken from reference TRBV5-8 and TRBJ2-7): EAGVTQSPTHLIKTRGQQATLRCSPISGHTSVYWYQQALGLGLQFLLWYDEGEERNRGNFPPRFSGRQFPNYSSELNVNALELEDSALYLCASSLGYEQYFGPGTRLTVT.

The chain recombines TRBV27 with TRBJ1-4; D remains ambiguous. This CDR3 contains 13 residues. Looked up from germline, CDR1 is MNHEY and CDR2 is SMNVEV (reference sequence). With 6 bases removed from V and 0 bases from J, the gap between germline ends came to 5 bases. The CDR3 reads CASRTPTNEKLFF. The CDR3 DNA follows: TGTGCCAGCAGGACCCCAACTAATGAAAAACTGTTTTTT.

The V gene is TRBV11-2, the J gene TRBJ2-1; a possible D gene is TRBD1 (5 bases). Trimming pared 5 bases from V and 3 bases from J, leaving 14 bases between. CDR1 is SGHAT and CDR2 is FQNNGV in the germline V gene. The CDR3 sequence is 15 residues long. The CDR3 coding sequence is TGTGCCAGCAGCCGGTCAGGGATCGGCTACAATGAGCAGTTCTTC. Protein product: CASSRSGIGYNEQFF. Complete variable domain (other parts from reference TRBV11-2 and TRBJ2-1): EAGVAQSPRYKIIEKRQSVAFWCNPISGHATLYWYQQILGQGPKLLIQFQNNGVVDDSQLPKDRFSAERLKGVDSTLKIQPAKLEDSAVYLCASSRSGIGYNEQFFGPGTRLTVL.

CDR3 protein: CASSAGGRGQGYGYTF. The DNA of the CDR3 is TGTGCCAGCAGCGCAGGGGGTCGGGGACAGGGCTATGGCTACACCTTC. The chain combines TRBV5-4 with TRBJ1-2; 9 bases are a match to TRBD1. Unmatched junction bases numbered 11, after V lost 4 bases and J lost 4 bases. CDR1 SGHNT and CDR2 YYREEE come from the germline V gene (reference sequence). The CDR3 spans 16 residues. The complete variable domain, with remaining parts taken from reference TRBV5-4 and TRBJ1-2, reads ETGVTQSPTHLIKTRGQQVTLRCSSQSGHNTVSWYQQALGQGPQFIFQYYREEENGRGNFPPRFSGLQFPNYSSELNVNALELDDSALYLCASSAGGRGQGYGYTFGSGTRLTVV.

Of note for this clone: Other DNA sequences in this specimen translate into the identical CDR3. The chain is built from TRBV18 and TRBJ1-1; D is unresolved. CDR1 and CDR2 (germline): KGHSH, LQKENI. Trimming stripped 0 bases from V and 1 base from J, with 15 bases between. CDR3 size: 17 residues. CDR3 in DNA: TGTGCCAGCTCACCACCGACCGGCAGTCCACAGAACACTGAAGCTTTCTTT. This sequence encodes CASSPPTGSPQNTEAFF. Combining the CDR3 with reference TRBV18 and TRBJ1-1 gives the whole variable domain NAGVMQNPRHLVRRRGQEARLRCSPMKGHSHVYWYRQLPEEGLKFMVYLQKENIIDESGMPKERFSAEFPKEGPSILRIQQVVRGDSAAYFCASSPPTGSPQNTEAFFGQGTRLTVV.

The chain uses TRBV19 and TRBJ2-1, with D possibly being TRBD1 or TRBD2 (5 bases each). V lost 6 bases, J lost 4 bases, and 22 bases lay in between. Germline CDR1 LNHDA, CDR2 SQIVND (reference sequence). This CDR3 has 17 amino acids. For the CDR3, the DNA is TGTGCCAGTAGCCAGGGAGCCCCGGGACGGATATACAATGAGCAGTTCTTC. This encodes CASSQGAPGRIYNEQFF.

The chain combines TRBV5-5 with TRBJ1-4; TRBD1 aligns across 7 bases. With V trimmed by 0 bases and J by 4 bases, 6 bases remained unmatched. Per the germline V gene, CDR1 is SGHKS and CDR2 is YYEKEE (reference sequence). This CDR3 contains 16 residues. CDR3 nucleotides: TGTGCCAGCAGCTTGGCCTCGGGGACAGTTAATGAAAAACTGTTTTTT. This sequence encodes CASSLASGTVNEKLFF.